This passage covers 28 T cell receptor beta chains from one sample sequenced in a study of CD8 T cells in Susac syndrome. The RNA, about 0.45 to 1 ug, was put through reverse transcription using random hexamers. TCRdb analysed the immunoSEQ multiplex PCR reads with MiXCR anew, one entry per CDR3 protein. The table lists around 170,000 distinct CDR3 sequences, 95% to 96% of them singletons. What was sequenced was CD4+ T cells from PBMCs. These receptors were taken from a human donor with Susac syndrome.

The J gene is TRBJ2-5, the V gene TRBV10-3; D call uncertain. From germline, CDR1 is ENHRY and CDR2 SYGVKD. The CDR3 extends over 12 amino acids. V dropped 6 bases and J dropped 1 base, with 6 bases sitting between them. The CDR3 DNA is TGTGCCATCAGCGCCGTCCAAGAGACCCAGTACTTC. This codes for CAISAVQETQYF.

The count of this clonotype is one. This sequence joins TRBV4-3 and TRBJ1-5; TRBD1 agrees at 7 bases. Germline assignment: CDR1 LGHNA and CDR2 YSLEER. Unmatched junction bases numbered 6, after V lost 8 bases and J lost 5 bases. This CDR3 is built from 13 residues. The CDR3 spells CASPDRVYQPQHF. The CDR3 nucleotides are TGCGCCAGCCCCGACAGGGTATATCAGCCCCAGCATTTT.

The chain links TRBV27 to TRBJ1-5; D gene uncertain. Germline loops: CDR1 MNHEY, CDR2 SMNVEV (reference sequence). The CDR3 spans 14 residues. With 8 bases removed from V and 4 bases from J, the gap between germline ends came to 15 bases. The DNA for the CDR3 is TGTGCCAGCCTCCAAAAGACCCGGAATCAGCCCCAGCATTTT. Protein: CASLQKTRNQPQHF.

V usage is TRBV10-3 and J usage is TRBJ2-7; D unclear. Per the germline V gene, CDR1 is ENHRY and CDR2 is SYGVKD. Trimming removed 8 bases from V and 5 bases from J, with 4 bases in between. The CDR3 is 9 residues long. CDR3 coding DNA: TGTGCCATCGTCCACGAGCAGTACTTC. This codes for CAIVHEQYF.

The chain couples TRBV20-1 to TRBJ2-5, with D possibly matching TRBD1 (6 bases). Trimming removed 3 bases at V and 2 bases at J, with 13 bases between. The CDR3 runs to 14 residues. From germline, CDR1 is DFQATT and CDR2 SNEGSKA (reference sequence). CDR3 in amino acids: CSASPGQIQETQYF. DNA of the CDR3: TGCAGTGCTAGCCCAGGACAGATTCAAGAGACCCAGTACTTC.

This chain uses TRBV12-3 or TRBV12-4 with TRBJ2-7, with D tentatively TRBD1 (5 bases). V was pared by 6 bases and J by 6 bases, with 12 bases between. CDR3 length: 12 amino acids. CDR3 residues: CASSRDRPEQYF. The CDR3 DNA reads as TGTGCCAGCAGCCGCGACAGACCCGAGCAGTACTTC.

This chain links TRBV7-2 with TRBJ2-3; 7 bases line up with TRBD2. This CDR3 region has 13 residues. J lost 5 bases, V lost 4 bases, and 3 bases had no gene match. The germline V gene encodes CDR1 SGHTA and CDR2 FQGNSA. CDR3 sequence (DNA): TGTGCCAGCAGCTCGGGCGGGGGAGATACGCAGTATTTT. This gives the protein CASSSGGGDTQYF.

The V gene is TRBV7-2, the J gene TRBJ2-1; D remains unclear. Germline-derived CDR1 and CDR2 are SGHTA and FQGNSA. V lost 2 bases, J lost 14 bases, and 13 bases lay in between. This CDR3 spans 12 amino acids. The CDR3, as DNA: TGTGCCAGCAGCTTAAACATCTACAATGAGTTCTTC. Translated, it gives CASSLNIYNEFF.

The V and J genes are TRBV18 and TRBJ2-3; D gene unclear. Trimming left V 1 base short and J 2 bases short, with 4 bases between. The CDR3 length is 13 residues. The germline V gene has CDR1 KGHSH and CDR2 LQKENI. CDR3 sequence: CASSPQNTDTQYF. The CDR3 coding sequence is TGTGCCAGCTCACCACAGAACACAGATACGCAGTATTTT.

This clonotype was observed once. The chain uses TRBV3-1 and TRBJ2-7, with 8 bases fitting TRBD1. Per the germline V gene, CDR1 is LGHDT and CDR2 is YNNKEL (reference sequence). The V gene end was trimmed by 0 bases and the J gene end by 8 bases; junction bases not matched to a gene: 3. The CDR3 runs to 13 residues. The CDR3 loop reads CASSQEFRGQQYF. As DNA, the CDR3 is TGTGCCAGCAGCCAAGAATTCAGGGGGCAGCAGTACTTC.

The chain recombines TRBV15 with TRBJ2-2; D is unresolved. V was trimmed by 4 bases and J by 2 bases, leaving 2 bases between them. Germline assignment: CDR1 LNHNV and CDR2 YYDKDF (reference sequence). CDR3 size: 12 residues. CDR3 sequence: CATSTNTGELFF. In DNA, the CDR3 is TGTGCCACCAGCACCAACACCGGGGAGCTGTTTTTT.

This chain links TRBV5-6 with TRBJ2-7; TRBD1 is a possible D gene (7 bases). Germline CDR1 is SGHDT and CDR2 is YYEEEE. The germline V and J ends were trimmed by 6 bases and 1 base, with 17 bases remaining between them. The CDR3 has 15 residues. CDR3 DNA sequence: TGTGCCAGCACCCTCGCGGCAGGGGGGTCCTACGAGCAGTACTTC. It yields the protein CASTLAAGGSYEQYF.

The CDR3 reads CSVEGGDSGTDTQYF. DNA for the CDR3: TGCAGCGTTGAAGGCGGGGATTCAGGCACAGATACGCAGTATTTT. The gene calls are TRBV29-1 and TRBJ2-3, with D perhaps matching TRBD2 (6 bases). The CDR3 extends over 15 amino acids. The germline CDR1 and CDR2 sequences are SQVTM and ANQGSEA. V lost 1 base to trimming and J lost 1 base, with 12 bases between them.

The chain joins TRBV20-1 to TRBJ2-7; no definite D call. CDR3 length equals 12 residues. The germline gives CDR1 DFQATT, CDR2 SNEGSKA (reference sequence). The V and J ends lost 1 base and 4 bases respectively, with 8 bases between them. This CDR3 is CSARGSLYEQYF. The DNA for the CDR3 is TGCAGTGCTAGAGGGTCGTTATACGAGCAGTACTTC.

The chain carries TRBV5-6 and TRBJ1-5, with 7 nucleotides matching TRBD1. Per the germline V gene, CDR1 is SGHDT and CDR2 is YYEEEE. Trimming removed 10 bases from V and 5 bases from J; junction bases left unmatched: 9. This CDR3 contains 13 residues. CDR3 sequence: CAVQGLLDQPQHF. Written as DNA, the CDR3 is TGTGCCGTACAGGGGTTGCTAGATCAGCCCCAGCATTTT. The full variable domain, with the rest looked up from reference TRBV5-6 and TRBJ1-5, is DAGVTQSPTHLIKTRGQQVTLRCSPKSGHDTVSWYQQALGQGPQFIFQYYEEEERQRGNFPDRFSGHQFPNYSSELNVNALLLGDSALYLCAVQGLLDQPQHFGDGTRLSIL.

The chain carries TRBV20-1 and TRBJ2-4, with D perhaps TRBD1 or TRBD2 (5 bases each). Between the trimmed V and J ends, which lost 5 bases and 2 bases, there was a span of 13 bases. Germline V gives CDR1 DFQATT, CDR2 SNEGSKA (reference sequence). The CDR3 has 14 residues. The chain's CDR3 is CSASRDASKNIQYF. CDR3 bases: TGCAGTGCTTCTCGGGACGCCTCCAAAAACATTCAGTACTTC.

V usage is TRBV28 and J usage is TRBJ2-1; 7 positions agree with TRBD2. The V gene's germline CDR1 is MDHEN and CDR2 SYDVKM. The CDR3 is made up of 14 amino acids. V shed 8 bases and J 4 bases; nucleotides not matched to a gene: 8. The CDR3 spells CASGLTSAYNEQFF. CDR3 nucleotide sequence: TGTGCCAGCGGGCTCACTAGCGCTTACAATGAGCAGTTCTTC.

The chain carries TRBV14 and TRBJ2-3, with D perhaps being TRBD1 or TRBD2 (6 bases each). The CDR3 has 17 amino acids. CDR1 is SGHDN, CDR2 FVKESK, per germline. V gave up 5 bases and J gave up 5 bases, with 23 bases separating them. The CDR3 region is CASSSGRGQPKQDTQYF. The CDR3 DNA is TGTGCCAGCAGCTCTGGACGGGGGCAGCCCAAACAAGATACGCAGTATTTT.

V and J are TRBV6-6 and TRBJ2-1; D perhaps matches TRBD1 (5 bases). The V and J ends lost 5 bases and 6 bases respectively, with 14 bases between them. CDR3 length: 14 amino acids. Germline V gene sequence: CDR1 MNHNY, CDR2 SVGAGI (reference sequence). The CDR3 DNA reads as TGTGCCAGCAGTAACTTTCAGGGCCCCAATGAGCAGTTCTTC. This sequence encodes CASSNFQGPNEQFF.

V is TRBV2 and J is TRBJ2-1, with D perhaps TRBD1 or TRBD2 (5 bases each). Germline values: CDR1 SNHLY, CDR2 FYNNEI. The CDR3 is made up of 13 amino acids. V was pared by 10 bases and J by 6 bases, with 16 bases between. The CDR3 sequence is CAKTRGEGNEQFF. In DNA, the CDR3 is TGTGCCAAGACCCGAGGGGAAGGCAATGAGCAGTTCTTC. Filled out from reference TRBV2 and TRBJ2-1, the complete variable domain reads EPEVTQTPSHQVTQMGQEVILRCVPISNHLYFYWYRQILGQKVEFLVSFYNNEISEKSEIFDDQFSVERPDGSNFTLKIRSTKLEDSAMYFCAKTRGEGNEQFFGPGTRLTVL.

The chain employs TRBV7-2 and TRBJ2-3; 7 bases fit TRBD1. Germline V gene lookup returns CDR1 SGHTA and CDR2 FQGNSA. This CDR3 has 14 amino acids. The V gene end was trimmed by 6 bases and the J gene end by 5 bases; junction bases not matched to a gene: 8. This CDR3 reads CASSRQGSRDTQYF. DNA of the CDR3: TGTGCCAGCAGTAGACAGGGTTCCAGAGATACGCAGTATTTT.

This clonotype appeared a single time. The chain has TRBV7-9 and TRBJ1-4; tentatively, D is TRBD1 (5 bases). The CDR3 totals 14 residues. Germline V gene lookup returns CDR1 SEHNR and CDR2 FQNEAQ (reference sequence). Trimming shortened V by 7 bases and J by 7 bases, and 16 bases separated the two germline ends. CDR3 in DNA: TGTGCCAGCACCTTCGGGACTTTGACTGAAAAACTGTTTTTT. Translating it yields CASTFGTLTEKLFF.

The chain employs TRBV15 and TRBJ1-2; D unclear. V was clipped by 4 bases and J by 6 bases, with 12 bases between them. This CDR3 is 13 amino acids long. Per the germline V gene, CDR1 is LNHNV and CDR2 is YYDKDF (reference sequence). This CDR3 is CATSTLARDGYTF. As DNA, the CDR3 is TGTGCCACCAGCACCCTAGCGAGGGATGGCTACACCTTC. Using reference TRBV15 and TRBJ1-2 for the parts outside the CDR3, the full variable domain is DAMVIQNPRYQVTQFGKPVTLSCSQTLNHNVMYWYQQKSSQAPKLLFHYYDKDFNNEADTPDNFQSRRPNTSFCFLDIRSPGLGDTAMYLCATSTLARDGYTFGSGTRLTVV.

The CDR3 is CASSPGRDLIIDEQFF. Written as DNA, the CDR3 is TGCGCCAGCAGCCCCGGAAGGGATCTTATAATCGATGAGCAGTTCTTC. The rearrangement links TRBV5-1 to TRBJ2-1; no clear D gene. The ends were cut back, 4 bases at V and 8 bases at J, with 22 bases in the middle. CDR3 length: 16 residues. Germline V gene sequence: CDR1 SGHRS, CDR2 YFSETQ.

The chain has TRBV5-1 and TRBJ2-2; 11 bases fit TRBD2. This CDR3 comprises 17 residues. J gave up 1 base and V 4 bases, and 6 bases lay outside the gene matches. Germline V gives CDR1 SGHRS, CDR2 YFSETQ. This CDR3 reads CASSLSLAGGNTGELFF. The DNA of the CDR3 is TGCGCCAGCAGCCTCTCCCTAGCGGGAGGGAACACCGGGGAGCTGTTTTTT.

This sequence joins TRBV12-3 or TRBV12-4 and TRBJ2-5; no clear D gene. V was cut by 3 bases and J by 5 bases, with 16 bases left in between. The CDR3 spans 15 residues. CDR3 nucleotides: TGTGCCAGCAGTTTGCTAGGCCATGAGTGGGAGACCCAGTACTTC. Protein sequence: CASSLLGHEWETQYF.

This clonotype was counted once. The rearrangement uses TRBV10-3 and TRBJ2-3, with no clear D. The CDR3 has 11 residues. V was clipped by 7 bases and J by 5 bases, with 7 bases between them. The germline CDR1 and CDR2 sequences are ENHRY and SYGVKD. The CDR3 loop reads CAIMFGDTQYF. CDR3 nucleotides: TGTGCCATCATGTTCGGAGATACGCAGTATTTT.

This sequence joins TRBV7-3 and TRBJ2-3, with D perhaps matching TRBD1 or TRBD2 (6 bases each). The germline V and J ends were trimmed by 2 bases and 4 bases, with 10 bases remaining between them. Germline assignment: CDR1 SGHTA and CDR2 FQGTGA. This CDR3 contains 14 residues. CDR3 nucleotide sequence: TGTGCCAGCAGCTTATCCGGGGGCCCAGATACGCAGTATTTT. Its translation is CASSLSGGPDTQYF.